The 19 T cell receptor beta chains reported below all come from one sample, sequenced in a study of T cell responses to AZD1222 COVID-19 vaccine. Assay: immunoSEQ multiplex PCR; the TCRdb copy retains only in-frame clones and omits some. The repertoire holds about 120,000 clones, over 85% seen once, with roughly 8.9% in the top ten. The sample consisted of peripheral blood, taken on day 0 of AZD1222 vaccination. The receptors were gathered from an adult in good health.

The gene calls are TRBV5-1 and TRBJ2-3; TRBD2 is a possible D gene (5 bases). This CDR3 contains 14 residues. Germline CDR1 reads SGHRS; CDR2 reads YFSETQ. V was shortened by 4 bases and J by 1 base, with 10 bases between the two germline ends. CDR3 sequence (DNA): TGCGCCAGCAGCCGGGGTGGGGGCACAGATACGCAGTATTTT. This encodes CASSRGGGTDTQYF. Complete variable domain (other parts from reference TRBV5-1 and TRBJ2-3): KAGVTQTPRYLIKTRGQQVTLSCSPISGHRSVSWYQQTPGQGLQFLFEYFSETQRNKGNFPGRFSGRQFSNSRSEMNVSTLELGDSALYLCASSRGGGTDTQYFGPGTRLTVL.

The chain combines TRBV28 with TRBJ2-1; 8 bases fit TRBD1. V was pared by 11 bases and J by 9 bases, with 18 bases of the junction left unmatched. The germline V gene has CDR1 MDHEN and CDR2 SYDVKM. The CDR3 sequence is 15 residues long. This CDR3 is CASQGVGGMRGEQFF. CDR3 nucleotides: TGTGCCTCACAGGGGGTTGGAGGGATGAGGGGTGAGCAGTTCTTC.

J is TRBJ2-2 and V is TRBV7-9; D may be TRBD1 (6 bases). Germline V lookup: CDR1 SEHNR, CDR2 FQNEAQ (reference sequence). This CDR3 region has 13 residues. V lost 4 bases, J lost 6 bases, and 9 bases lay in between. The CDR3 region is CASSSQGAGELFF. As DNA, the CDR3 is TGTGCCAGCAGCTCACAGGGTGCCGGGGAGCTGTTTTTT.

V usage is TRBV28 and J usage is TRBJ2-7; unclear D gene. There are 16 residues in the CDR3. Germline loops: CDR1 MDHEN, CDR2 SYDVKM. V dropped 4 bases and J dropped 0 bases, with 16 bases sitting between them. CDR3 amino acids: CASSSWTKRLSYEQYF. CDR3 in DNA: TGTGCCAGCAGTTCGTGGACGAAACGACTCTCCTACGAGCAGTACTTC.

The genes are TRBV28 and TRBJ1-4, with unresolved D. This CDR3 is built from 12 residues. Trimming stripped 7 bases from V and 9 bases from J, with 12 bases between. CDR1 is MDHEN and CDR2 is SYDVKM in the germline V gene. The CDR3 is CASNTRVKKLFF. The CDR3 DNA reads as TGTGCCAGCAACACTCGGGTAAAAAAACTGTTTTTT.

The rearrangement links TRBV2 to TRBJ2-1; 13 bases match TRBD2. Germline CDR1 is SNHLY and CDR2 is FYNNEI. Germline trimming cut 7 bases from V and 0 bases from J; bases unmatched to any gene: 24. CDR3 length: 23 amino acids. CDR3 DNA: TGTGCCAGCACCGGGTTGAGGTGGACTAGCGGGAGTTTTCCCCCTGGCTCCTACAATGAGCAGTTCTTC. It yields the protein CASTGLRWTSGSFPPGSYNEQFF.

V usage is TRBV15 and J usage is TRBJ2-5; D may match TRBD1 or TRBD2 (6 bases each). Between the trimmed V and J ends, which lost 3 bases and 4 bases, there was a span of 15 bases. Germline V gene data show CDR1 as LNHNV and CDR2 as YYDKDF (reference sequence). The CDR3 length is 15 residues. The CDR3 loop reads CATSSPLGGTETQYF. DNA of the CDR3: TGTGCCACCAGCAGCCCTCTCGGGGGCACAGAGACCCAGTACTTC.

This sequence joins TRBV6-5 and TRBJ1-5, with 10 bases matching TRBD1. V trimming: 6 bases; J trimming: 2 bases; junction bases outside the gene matches: 4. The CDR3 length is 15 residues. Germline values: CDR1 MNHEY, CDR2 SVGAGI. The CDR3 DNA follows: TGTGCCAGCAGGGACAGGGGGGTGGGCAATCAGCCCCAGCATTTT. Its translation is CASRDRGVGNQPQHF.

The chain is built from TRBV19 and TRBJ2-7; possibly TRBD2 for D (6 bases). The ends were cut back, 4 bases at V and 7 bases at J, with 11 bases in the middle. In germline, CDR1 is LNHDA, CDR2 SQIVND (reference sequence). This CDR3 region has 12 residues. The CDR3 coding sequence is TGTGCCAGTAGTACACTGGGGACTGAGCAGTACTTC. This translates into CASSTLGTEQYF.

A note on this clone: Within the sample, other DNA sequences also encode this same CDR3. V gene TRBV5-1 combines with J gene TRBJ1-1; D gene uncertain. With 0 bases removed from V and 1 base from J, the gap between germline ends came to 7 bases. CDR1 is SGHRS and CDR2 is YFSETQ in the germline V gene. There are 14 residues in the CDR3. CDR3 amino acids: CASSLGAGNTEAFF. CDR3 nucleotides: TGCGCCAGCAGCTTGGGTGCGGGGAACACTGAAGCTTTCTTT.

This rearrangement joins TRBV7-2 to TRBJ2-1, with D perhaps matching TRBD2 (5 bases). The CDR3 runs 14 residues. V was trimmed by 1 base and J by 8 bases, leaving 12 bases between them. Looked up from germline, CDR1 is SGHTA and CDR2 is FQGNSA. The CDR3 is CASSLDARGHEQFF. CDR3 nucleotide sequence: TGTGCCAGCAGCTTAGATGCACGCGGGCATGAGCAGTTCTTC. Full variable domain (outside the CDR3, taken from reference TRBV7-2 and TRBJ2-1): GAGVSQSPSNKVTEKGKDVELRCDPISGHTALYWYRQSLGQGLEFLIYFQGNSAPDKSGLPSDRFSAERTGGSVSTLTIQRTQQEDSAVYLCASSLDARGHEQFFGPGTRLTVL.

This chain joins TRBV5-6 and TRBJ1-1; perhaps TRBD1 as D (5 bases). V gave up 4 bases and J gave up 1 base, with 8 bases separating them. The V gene's germline CDR1 is SGHDT and CDR2 YYEEEE. This CDR3 spans 13 amino acids. CDR3 in DNA: TGTGCCAGCAGCCGGGACGGGAACACTGAAGCTTTCTTT. Translating it yields CASSRDGNTEAFF.

This clone has just one count. The J gene is TRBJ1-2, the V gene TRBV7-2; D not resolved. This CDR3 has 13 amino acids. CDR1 is SGHTA and CDR2 is FQGNSA in the germline V gene. V shed 1 base and J shed 0 bases, with 3 bases lying between them. CDR3 DNA sequence: TGTGCCAGCAGCTTAGTTACTAACTATGGCTACACCTTC. Its protein product is CASSLVTNYGYTF.

CDR3 protein: CASSEGAGGIQETQYF. The CDR3 DNA sequence: TGTGCCAGCAGCGAGGGGGCGGGAGGAATCCAAGAGACCCAGTACTTC. The chain uses TRBV9 and TRBJ2-5; a weak D match, TRBD2 (8 bases). CDR3 length equals 16 residues. Germline lookup yields CDR1 SGDLS and CDR2 YYNGEE. The V end was cut by 3 bases, the J end by 1 base, with 16 bases between.

The chain has TRBV3-1 (or the pseudogene TRBV3-2) and TRBJ2-4; D is perhaps TRBD1 (8 bases). The CDR3 spans 13 residues. Germline CDR1 is LGHDT and CDR2 is YNNKEL (reference sequence). Trimming left V 4 bases short and J 9 bases short, with 13 bases between. CDR3 amino acids: CASSPDREGIQYF. As DNA, the CDR3 is TGTGCCAGCAGCCCGGACAGGGAGGGCATTCAGTACTTC.

The CDR3 DNA is TGTGCCAGCAGCGTGGGCAGAAACAATGAGCAGTTCTTC. Residues: CASSVGRNNEQFF. The V gene is TRBV9, the J gene TRBJ2-1; D not certain. CDR3 size: 13 residues. V gave up 2 bases and J gave up 5 bases, with 8 bases separating them. Germline CDR1 and CDR2: SGDLS and YYNGEE.

This clone was detected only once. The chain has TRBV2 and TRBJ1-1; D remains ambiguous. Germline V gene data show CDR1 as SNHLY and CDR2 as FYNNEI. Trimming cost V 6 bases and J 1 base, with 9 bases left between them. This CDR3 is 13 amino acids long. The CDR3, as DNA: TGTGCCAGCAGGAAACAGCCGAACACTGAAGCTTTCTTT. Translated, it gives CASRKQPNTEAFF.

This clone showed up just once. J is TRBJ1-3 and V is TRBV5-1, with TRBD1 identical over 7 bases. Germline trimming cut 4 bases from V and 1 base from J; bases unmatched to any gene: 2. The CDR3 spans 14 residues. Germline CDR1 reads SGHRS; CDR2 reads YFSETQ. This chain's CDR3 is CASSMTGSGNTIYF. In DNA form, the CDR3 reads TGCGCCAGCAGCATGACAGGGTCTGGAAACACCATATATTTT.

The rearrangement joins TRBV18 to TRBJ2-3; 14 bases map to TRBD2. The length of the CDR3 is 16 residues. The V segment lost 5 bases and the J segment 3 bases; nucleotides outside the gene matches: 4. Germline V CDR1 and CDR2: KGHSH, LQKENI. Written as DNA, the CDR3 is TGTGCCAGCTCATTTGGGACTAGCGGGAGAACAGATACGCAGTATTTT. Its translation: CASSFGTSGRTDTQYF. The variable domain in full, with the rest retrieved from reference TRBV18 and TRBJ2-3, is NAGVMQNPRHLVRRRGQEARLRCSPMKGHSHVYWYRQLPEEGLKFMVYLQKENIIDESGMPKERFSAEFPKEGPSILRIQQVVRGDSAAYFCASSFGTSGRTDTQYFGPGTRLTVL.